This TCR beta chain derives from a study of beta chain features in type 1 diabetes. Reverse transcription of all isolated RNA meant that expressed TCRB transcripts were sequenced. Clones were sequenced by immunoSEQ multiplex PCR, and TCRdb holds only the in-frame ones, with some missing. The table has around 250,000 clones, roughly 30% seen once. General observations from the study: Type 1 diabetes patients showed fewer insertions and more deletions at VDJ junctions.

In its sample, this clone was seen a few times. Its target is unknown. V shed 2 bases, J shed 1 base, and the junction held 2 bases outside the gene matches. The CDR3 has 15 residues. Germline V CDR1 and CDR2: SGHTA, FQGNSA. The chain joins TRBV7-2 to TRBJ2-3, with 8 positions matching TRBD1. This receptor was taken from a young man in good health. The sequenced sample was central memory CD4+ T cells from blood. The CDR3: CASSLMGQGTDTQYF. CDR3 nucleotide sequence: TGTGCCAGCAGCTTAATGGGACAGGGCACAGATACGCAGTATTTT.